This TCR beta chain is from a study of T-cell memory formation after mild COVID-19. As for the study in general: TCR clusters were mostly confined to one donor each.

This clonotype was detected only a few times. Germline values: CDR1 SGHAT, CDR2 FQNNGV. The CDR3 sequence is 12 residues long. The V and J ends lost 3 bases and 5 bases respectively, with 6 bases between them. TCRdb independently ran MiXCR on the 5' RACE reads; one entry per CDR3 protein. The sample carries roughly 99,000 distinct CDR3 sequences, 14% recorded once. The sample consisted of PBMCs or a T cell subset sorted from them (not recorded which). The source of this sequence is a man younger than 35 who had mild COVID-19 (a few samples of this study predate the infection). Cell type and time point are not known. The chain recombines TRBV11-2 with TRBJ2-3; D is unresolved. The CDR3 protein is CASSLSIDTQYF. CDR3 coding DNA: TGTGCCAGCAGCTTGAGTATAGATACGCAGTATTTT.